This passage covers 22 T cell receptor beta chains from one sample sequenced in a study of cytomegalovirus exposure and HLA in healthy donors. The PCR ran on 60 Vbeta and 13 Jbeta primers. Measured with immunoSEQ multiplex PCR; TCRdb has only the in-frame clones, and not every one. The data show about 69,000 clones, 76% seen once. Sequencing input: PBMCs. The receptors stem from a young man in good health and CMV-seronegative.

The DNA of the CDR3 is TGTGCCAGCAGTGACCCCCGGGTGGGGACACCTGAAAAACTGTTTTTT. Encoded protein: CASSDPRVGTPEKLFF. The chain carries TRBV25-1 and TRBJ1-4, with D tentatively TRBD1 (6 bases). V was cut by 3 bases and J by 7 bases, with 18 bases left in between. Germline-derived CDR1 and CDR2 are MGHDK and SYGVNS. This CDR3 has 16 amino acids.

The chain uses TRBV27 and TRBJ2-7; 7 bases fit TRBD2. V was pared by 3 bases and J by 3 bases, with 8 bases of the junction left unmatched. Germline V gene lookup returns CDR1 MNHEY and CDR2 SMNVEV (reference sequence). CDR3 size: 15 residues. The CDR3 DNA sequence: TGTGCCAGCAGTTTGGGGGGGTATCCCCTCTACGAGCAGTACTTC. Translating it yields CASSLGGYPLYEQYF.

The chain combines TRBV10-3 with TRBJ1-1, with TRBD1 matching 8 bases. V dropped 6 bases and J dropped 1; count of bases not matched to a gene: 4. Per germline, CDR1 ENHRY and CDR2 SYGVKD. This CDR3 contains 14 residues. CDR3 residues: CAISEDRANTEAFF. For the CDR3, the DNA is TGTGCCATCAGCGAGGACAGGGCGAACACTGAAGCTTTCTTT.

This clone was detected only a few times. The chain has TRBV7-9 and TRBJ1-2, with D unclear. V lost 6 bases to trimming and J lost 4 bases, with 6 bases between them. Germline CDR1 and CDR2: SEHNR and FQNEAQ (reference sequence). The CDR3 is 11 amino acids. CDR3 nucleotides: TGTGCCAGCAGTGGGCCCTATGGCTACACCTTC. Amino acids: CASSGPYGYTF.

CDR3 in DNA: TGTGCCAGCAGCCCCTTCAGGGCCTACAATGAGCAGTTCTTC. It specifies CASSPFRAYNEQFF. This chain joins TRBV14 and TRBJ2-1, with D tentatively TRBD1 (5 bases). Between the trimmed V and J ends, which lost 4 bases and 2 bases, there was a span of 9 bases. The germline V gene has CDR1 SGHDN and CDR2 FVKESK. The CDR3 runs to 14 residues.

The gene calls are TRBV7-2 and TRBJ2-3; maybe TRBD1 (6 bases). Germline lookup yields CDR1 SGHTA and CDR2 FQGNSA. The CDR3 covers 14 residues. Trimming pared 4 bases from V and 0 bases from J, leaving 8 bases between. This CDR3 is CASSSQGSTDTQYF. The CDR3 coding sequence is TGTGCCAGCAGCTCACAGGGTAGCACAGATACGCAGTATTTT.

This sequence joins TRBV10-2 and TRBJ1-2; 7 nucleotides agree with TRBD1. CDR3 length: 12 amino acids. V shed 6 bases, J shed 2 bases, and the junction held 0 bases outside the gene matches. Germline CDR1 is WSHSY and CDR2 is SAAADI. As DNA, the CDR3 is TGCGCCAGCAGGACAGGGAACTATGGCTACACCTTC. Amino acid sequence: CASRTGNYGYTF.

The CDR3 region has the DNA TGTGCCAGTAGCCGACAGGTTCACAATGAGCAGTTCTTC. It specifies CASSRQVHNEQFF. The chain uses TRBV19 and TRBJ2-1; a possible D gene is TRBD1 (6 bases). The germline gives CDR1 LNHDA, CDR2 SQIVND (reference sequence). The ends were cut back, 6 bases at V and 5 bases at J, with 11 bases in the middle. This CDR3 is 13 amino acids long.

The rearrangement links TRBV20-1 to TRBJ1-2; 8 positions match TRBD1. The CDR3 runs 11 residues. In germline, CDR1 is DFQATT, CDR2 SNEGSKA (reference sequence). With 6 bases clipped from V and 8 bases from J, the junction kept 5 bases outside the gene matches. The CDR3 DNA is TGCAGTGCAACAGACAGGGGCGGCTACACCTTC. Its protein is CSATDRGGYTF.

As DNA, the CDR3 is TGTGCCAGCCGGGACAGGACTACAGATACGCAGTATTTT. Protein product: CASRDRTTDTQYF. The chain recombines TRBV27 with TRBJ2-3; 8 bases are a match to TRBD1. The germline gives CDR1 MNHEY, CDR2 SMNVEV (reference sequence). With 8 bases clipped from V and 3 bases from J, the junction kept 4 bases outside the gene matches. The CDR3 sequence is 13 residues long.

This CDR3 is CAWNWRHKATNEKLFF. CDR3 nucleotides: TGTGCCTGGAACTGGAGGCATAAGGCGACTAATGAAAAACTGTTTTTT. V usage is TRBV30 and J usage is TRBJ1-4; the D is unclear. The germline CDR1 and CDR2 sequences are GTSNPN and SVGIG (reference sequence). The V end was cut by 4 bases, the J end by 2 bases, with 17 bases between. The CDR3 totals 16 residues.

This clone has a single count. The CDR3 nucleotides are TGTGCCAGCAGCGTAGGACAGGGGCCATACAATGAGCAGTTCTTC. It encodes CASSVGQGPYNEQFF. The chain uses TRBV9 and TRBJ2-1; 8 bases agree with TRBD1. The junction had 3 bases not matched to a gene; V was cut back by 0 bases and J by 4 bases. The CDR3 runs to 15 residues. Germline V gene data show CDR1 as SGDLS and CDR2 as YYNGEE.

The chain uses TRBV5-4 and TRBJ2-2; 11 nucleotides match TRBD2. The trim removed 3 bases at V and 3 bases at J, leaving 1 base unmatched. The CDR3 consists of 15 residues. The germline V gene encodes CDR1 SGHNT and CDR2 YYREEE (reference sequence). This chain's CDR3 is CASSSGLADTGELFF. The DNA for the CDR3 is TGTGCCAGCAGCTCGGGACTAGCGGACACCGGGGAGCTGTTTTTT.

The chain carries TRBV4-2 and TRBJ2-2; TRBD2 agrees at 7 bases. J gave up 5 bases and V 1 base, and 7 bases lay outside the gene matches. Germline CDR1 reads LGHNA; CDR2 reads YNFKEQ. There are 16 residues in the CDR3. The CDR3 protein is CASSQARQGGTGELFF. The CDR3 nucleotides are TGTGCCAGCAGCCAAGCCCGCCAGGGAGGGACCGGGGAGCTGTTTTTT.

This chain joins TRBV5-5 and TRBJ2-7, with D possibly being TRBD2 (5 bases). The CDR3 loop spans 18 amino acids. The V gene lost 4 bases and the J gene lost 2 bases, with 25 bases spanning the gap. The V gene's germline CDR1 is SGHKS and CDR2 YYEKEE (reference sequence). The chain's CDR3 is CASSRQATRHSGTYEQYF. The CDR3 nucleotides are TGTGCCAGCAGCCGCCAGGCCACTAGACATTCCGGTACCTACGAGCAGTACTTC.

The chain carries TRBV5-4 and TRBJ2-1, with 9 nucleotides matching TRBD2. Trimming removed 5 bases from V and 11 bases from J; junction bases left unmatched: 14. The germline V gene has CDR1 SGHNT and CDR2 YYREEE (reference sequence). This CDR3 is built from 15 residues. The chain's CDR3 is CASRSGTSSPNQQFF. DNA of the CDR3: TGTGCCAGCAGAAGCGGGACTAGCTCCCCAAATCAGCAGTTCTTC.

The rearrangement links TRBV5-1 to TRBJ1-1, with D possibly matching TRBD1 (6 bases). Per the germline V gene, CDR1 is SGHRS and CDR2 is YFSETQ. The CDR3 loop spans 16 amino acids. V shed 1 base and J shed 1 base, with 14 bases lying between them. The CDR3 sequence: CASSLNSGEGNTEAFF. The DNA for the CDR3 is TGCGCCAGCAGCTTGAACTCAGGGGAGGGGAACACTGAAGCTTTCTTT.

The chain employs TRBV6-4 and TRBJ1-2, with D unresolved. V was pared by 2 bases and J by 4 bases, with 14 bases between. The germline V gene encodes CDR1 MRHNA and CDR2 SNTAGT. This CDR3 has 15 residues. For the CDR3, the DNA is TGTGCCAGCAGTGACAGGCTGGGAGGCCCCTATGGCTACACCTTC. Translating gives CASSDRLGGPYGYTF.

The V call is TRBV5-5, the J call TRBJ2-6; D is perhaps TRBD2 (6 bases). CDR1 SGHKS and CDR2 YYEKEE come from the germline V gene (reference sequence). Trimming took off 3 bases at V and 4 bases at J, with 14 bases between the two ends. The CDR3 length is 16 residues. CDR3 amino acids: CASSSPGTPGANVLTF. The CDR3 coding sequence is TGTGCCAGCAGCTCTCCCGGGACTCCGGGGGCCAACGTCCTGACTTTC.

V gene TRBV28 combines with J gene TRBJ1-1; D ambiguous. The CDR3 is 14 residues long. With 5 bases removed from V and 8 bases from J, the gap between germline ends came to 18 bases. Germline CDR1 MDHEN, CDR2 SYDVKM. The CDR3, as DNA: TGTGCCAGCAGTCTCCCCACAGTCCCGGCAGAAGCTTTCTTT. Residues: CASSLPTVPAEAFF.

The chain joins TRBV14 to TRBJ2-1; 12 nucleotides align to TRBD2. The length of the CDR3 is 16 residues. Germline V gives CDR1 SGHDN, CDR2 FVKESK. J gave up 2 bases and V 4 bases, and 3 bases lay outside the gene matches. The CDR3 here is CASSPRLAGAYNEQFF. The CDR3 nucleotides read TGTGCCAGCAGCCCAAGACTAGCGGGGGCCTACAATGAGCAGTTCTTC.

The chain is built from TRBV7-2 and TRBJ2-3; 7 nucleotides line up with TRBD2. The germline gives CDR1 SGHTA, CDR2 FQGNSA. The junction had 9 bases not matched to a gene; V was cut back by 5 bases and J by 4 bases. The CDR3 is 15 amino acids. The CDR3 loop is CASSLTGGGADTQYF. For the CDR3, the DNA is TGTGCCAGCAGCCTAACGGGGGGAGGTGCAGATACGCAGTATTTT.